This TCR beta chain was captured by sequencing in a study of CD8+CD57+ T cells in acquired aplastic anemia (dated by TCRdb to 2016 to 2019). In terms of the full investigation: Extracted DNA from sorted CD4+ and CD8+ cells averaged approximately 3 ug, ranging from about 0.2 to 30 ug. Healthy donor samples averaged approximately 10 million reads for CD4+ and under 12 million for CD8+ cells.

As to this clonotype: It has no known antigen specificity. There are no base qualities to consult, and no much larger clone falls within one base.

Genomic DNA served as template for TCR beta VDJ combination and CDR3 sequence profiling. An Illumina HiSeq 2000 was used for TCR repertoire sequencing. As for the authors' bioinformatics: Repertoires were assessed using TRBV/TRBJ rearrangement plots, CDR3 size and DJ length profiles, and Simpson's diversity index. The most abundant DNA sequence in the deep sequencing data was defined as the immunodominant clone. CDR3 amino acid sequences were screened for sharing across subjects and were compared with published repertoires and the VDJdb database. The raw public reads went through TCRdb reprocessing: fastp at Q25, MiXCR clone calling, in-frame beta chains kept. Rows with one shared CDR3 protein collapse into an entry with the most common genes and DNA. None of the V and J calls come from the authors' own analysis; TCRdb made them. Here the sample has about 160,000 distinct CDR3 sequences; around 40% occur a single time. 1.1% of the sample belongs to the ten largest clones.

In the study, sorted CD4+ and CD8+ blood T cells from patients with severe aplastic anemia and from healthy subjects underwent deep sequencing of TCR repertoires. Ficoll-Paque density gradient centrifugation was used to isolate peripheral blood mononuclear cells. Before DNA was extracted, CD4+ and CD8+ T cells were sorted using either FACS or magnetic beads. On the study overall, not on this receptor specifically: Patients and healthy controls showed no significant difference in CD8+ Simpson's diversity (P=0.060). Around 28 CD8+ CDR3 sequences were found to be shared between patients and controls, but these sequences appeared to be highly expressed in patients and within the immunodominant clones of the patients.

Relative to germline, V is 4 bases shorter and J is 5 bases shorter, with 15 bases between their ends. Per the germline V gene, SGDLS is the CDR1 and YYNGEE is the CDR2. The CDR3 runs 14 amino acids, cysteine and phenylalanine included. Just the 42-base CDR3 DNA is kept, in frame starting at base 1. The sequence was obtained from a human donor in good health. The V gene is TRBV9 and the J gene is TRBJ1-1, and TRBD1 may be the D gene, going by 5 matching bases. Material: sorted CD4+, CD8+, or CD8+CD57+ T cells (not recorded which) from PBMCs. CDR3 sequence: CASSPAGKRTEAFF. The bases read TGTGCCAGCAGCCCCGCAGGGAAGCGGACTGAAGCTTTCTTT.